These 22 T cell receptor beta chains originate from one sample sequenced in a study of blood T cell repertoires in COVID-19. Sequencing used immunoSEQ multiplex PCR; TCRdb keeps in-frame clones, though not all of them. The sample has about 480,000 clones; approximately 87% are singletons. The material sequenced was PBMCs or T cells enriched from blood (not recorded which). These receptors all come from a woman aged 40 to 50 who had recovered from COVID-19.

This rearrangement joins TRBV15 to TRBJ2-3; 13 bases are shared with TRBD2. Germline V gene data show CDR1 as LNHNV and CDR2 as YYDKDF (reference sequence). V lost 5 bases and J lost 5; bases outside the gene matches: 7. This CDR3 is 16 amino acids long. The CDR3 here is CATSRRGLAGQDTQYF. The CDR3 bases are TGTGCCACCAGCCGAAGGGGACTAGCGGGGCAAGATACGCAGTATTTT. The full variable domain, its missing parts supplied by reference TRBV15 and TRBJ2-3, is DAMVIQNPRYQVTQFGKPVTLSCSQTLNHNVMYWYQQKSSQAPKLLFHYYDKDFNNEADTPDNFQSRRPNTSFCFLDIRSPGLGDTAMYLCATSRRGLAGQDTQYFGPGTRLTVL.

This chain links TRBV2 with TRBJ2-3, with D perhaps matching TRBD2 (6 bases). Trimming took 4 bases from V and 0 from J, leaving 20 bases between them. CDR3 size: 18 residues. Germline V gene data show CDR1 as SNHLY and CDR2 as FYNNEI. Written as DNA, the CDR3 is TGTGCCAGCAGTGGGGGTCCTGCCAGGACTACTAGCACAGATACGCAGTATTTT. It encodes CASSGGPARTTSTDTQYF. The variable domain in full, with the rest retrieved from reference TRBV2 and TRBJ2-3, is EPEVTQTPSHQVTQMGQEVILRCVPISNHLYFYWYRQILGQKVEFLVSFYNNEISEKSEIFDDQFSVERPDGSNFTLKIRSTKLEDSAMYFCASSGGPARTTSTDTQYFGPGTRLTVL.

The chain has TRBV5-6 and TRBJ1-2; D perhaps matches TRBD1 (5 bases). Germline V lookup: CDR1 SGHDT, CDR2 YYEEEE. CDR3 size: 14 residues. V was cut by 5 bases and J by 8 bases, with 19 bases left in between. The CDR3 protein is CASRPGAGYGGYTF. CDR3 coding DNA: TGTGCCAGCAGACCTGGGGCAGGCTATGGGGGCTACACCTTC. Together with reference TRBV5-6 and TRBJ1-2, the CDR3 gives the full variable domain: DAGVTQSPTHLIKTRGQQVTLRCSPKSGHDTVSWYQQALGQGPQFIFQYYEEEERQRGNFPDRFSGHQFPNYSSELNVNALLLGDSALYLCASRPGAGYGGYTFGSGTRLTVV.

The chain combines TRBV7-2 with TRBJ1-1; possibly TRBD1 for D (5 bases). This CDR3 is 14 amino acids long. V was shortened by 4 bases and J by 1 base, with 10 bases between the two germline ends. Germline-derived CDR1 and CDR2 are SGHTA and FQGNSA. The CDR3 DNA reads as TGTGCCAGCAGCTCTTCCGGGGGGAACACTGAAGCTTTCTTT. It is translated as CASSSSGGNTEAFF.

The chain recombines TRBV3-1 (or the pseudogene TRBV3-2) with TRBJ1-2; 8 bases map to TRBD1. Germline V gene sequence: CDR1 LGHDT, CDR2 YNNKEL (reference sequence). The CDR3 is 13 amino acids. The V gene end was trimmed by 2 bases and the J gene end by 9 bases; junction bases not matched to a gene: 5. CDR3 DNA: TGTGCCAGCAGCCAATCCACAGGGGGACGCTACACCTTC. Translated: CASSQSTGGRYTF.

This clone has just a few counts. The CDR3 DNA follows: TGTGCCAGCTCCGTCACAGGGGGCCAAAGGACTGAAGCTTTCTTT. Protein sequence: CASSVTGGQRTEAFF. The chain is built from TRBV9 and TRBJ1-1, with 9 bases identical to TRBD1. There are 15 residues in the CDR3. The V gene end was trimmed by 7 bases and the J gene end by 5 bases; junction bases not matched to a gene: 12. The germline V gene encodes CDR1 SGDLS and CDR2 YYNGEE.

The genes are TRBV3-1 (or the pseudogene TRBV3-2) and TRBJ1-1; 8 bases align to TRBD1. Germline trimming cut 2 bases from V and 11 bases from J; bases unmatched to any gene: 7. This CDR3 contains 13 residues. CDR1 LGHDT and CDR2 YNNKEL come from the germline V gene (reference sequence). In nucleotides, the CDR3 is TGTGCCAGCAGCCAACGCAGGGGGCGAGGGGCTTTCTTT. Residues: CASSQRRGRGAFF.

CDR3 region: CASSSNRVPPNYGYTF. The CDR3 DNA is TGTGCCAGCAGCTCAAACAGGGTTCCCCCCAACTATGGCTACACCTTC. The chain has TRBV7-9 and TRBJ1-2; D is perhaps TRBD1 (6 bases). The germline gives CDR1 SEHNR, CDR2 FQNEAQ (reference sequence). V lost 4 bases and J 2 bases, leaving 17 bases between the germline ends. The CDR3 spans 16 residues. Based on the CDR3 plus reference TRBV7-9 and TRBJ1-2, the full variable domain is DTGVSQNPRHKITKRGQNVTFRCDPISEHNRLYWYRQTLGQGPEFLTYFQNEAQLEKSRLLSDRFSAERPKGSFSTLEIQRTEQGDSAMYLCASSSNRVPPNYGYTFGSGTRLTVV.

The chain couples TRBV29-1 to TRBJ2-1; 8 nucleotides agree with TRBD2. V was clipped by 5 bases and J by 3 bases; unmatched bases: 6. This CDR3 region has 14 residues. The germline V gene has CDR1 SQVTM and CDR2 ANQGSEA. CDR3 DNA: TGCAGCGTTAAGCGACTAGCGAGCTACAATGAGCAGTTCTTC. Translation gives CSVKRLASYNEQFF.

This sequence joins TRBV27 and TRBJ2-2, with D possibly TRBD1 on 6 matching bases. The V and J ends lost 0 bases and 7 bases respectively, with 12 bases between them. Germline V gene lookup returns CDR1 MNHEY and CDR2 SMNVEV (reference sequence). CDR3 length: 15 amino acids. The CDR3 DNA follows: TGTGCCAGCAGTTTATCACCAGGGGCGGTCGGGGAGCTGTTTTTT. Amino acid sequence: CASSLSPGAVGELFF.

The chain recombines TRBV27 with TRBJ2-5; D call uncertain. The CDR3 covers 14 residues. V lost 0 bases, J lost 6 bases, and 11 bases lay in between. Germline V gene lookup returns CDR1 MNHEY and CDR2 SMNVEV (reference sequence). The CDR3 is CASSLSSVLQTQYF. CDR3 nucleotide sequence: TGTGCCAGCAGTTTATCTTCGGTACTCCAGACCCAGTACTTC.

V and J are TRBV27 and TRBJ1-2; D is uncertain. Germline values: CDR1 MNHEY, CDR2 SMNVEV (reference sequence). V was trimmed by 0 bases and J by 4 bases, leaving 6 bases between them. This CDR3 has 13 residues. CDR3 loop: CASSLSVSYGYTF. Here the CDR3 DNA reads TGTGCCAGCAGTTTATCGGTGAGCTATGGCTACACCTTC.

V usage is TRBV9 and J usage is TRBJ1-2; D is ambiguous. V dropped 3 bases and J dropped 8 bases, with 20 bases sitting between them. Germline V CDR1 and CDR2: SGDLS, YYNGEE. The CDR3 is made up of 15 amino acids. CDR3 residues: CASSGDYREAGGYTF. CDR3 sequence (DNA): TGTGCCAGCAGCGGAGATTATAGGGAGGCCGGCGGCTACACCTTC.

A single count supports this clone. V usage is TRBV10-1 and J usage is TRBJ2-3; D is possibly TRBD2 (6 bases). The CDR3 extends over 14 amino acids. Germline V gene lookup returns CDR1 WNHNN and CDR2 SYGVQD (reference sequence). The V gene lost 5 bases and the J gene lost 4 bases, with 13 bases spanning the gap. The CDR3 spells CASSPGGSSDTQYF. In nucleotides, the CDR3 is TGCGCCAGCAGTCCTGGGGGGTCGTCAGATACGCAGTATTTT.

This chain uses TRBV27 with TRBJ2-7; possible D gene TRBD1, 6 bases. CDR3 length: 16 amino acids. V gave up 6 bases and J gave up 2 bases, with 20 bases separating them. The germline V gene encodes CDR1 MNHEY and CDR2 SMNVEV (reference sequence). The DNA of the CDR3 is TGTGCCAGCAGCCTTCGAAACAGGGACCCTCCCTACGAGCAGTACTTC. As protein: CASSLRNRDPPYEQYF.

This sequence joins TRBV25-1 and TRBJ1-4; TRBD1 matches 9 bases. Unmatched junction bases numbered 9, after V lost 2 bases and J lost 11 bases. CDR3 length equals 15 residues. Germline-derived CDR1 and CDR2 are MGHDK and SYGVNS. The CDR3 sequence: CASSENGQGQRKLFF. As DNA, the CDR3 is TGTGCCAGCAGTGAAAATGGACAGGGGCAAAGGAAACTGTTTTTT. Full variable domain (rest looked up from reference TRBV25-1 and TRBJ1-4): EADIYQTPRYLVIGTGKKITLECSQTMGHDKMYWYQQDPGMELHLIHYSYGVNSTEKGDLSSESTVSRIRTEHFPLTLESARPSHTSQYLCASSENGQGQRKLFFGSGTQLSVL.

This clone was observed once. The V and J genes are TRBV2 and TRBJ1-5; D ambiguous. CDR3 length: 13 residues. Germline V gives CDR1 SNHLY, CDR2 FYNNEI. V lost 7 bases and J 4 bases, leaving 11 bases between the germline ends. Written as DNA, the CDR3 is TGTGCCAGCACGAGAGTTGGTAATCAGCCCCAGCATTTT. Protein product: CASTRVGNQPQHF.

The chain joins TRBV9 to TRBJ1-2; 7 nucleotides agree with TRBD1. The CDR3 runs 13 residues. V trimming: 4 bases; J trimming: 8 bases; junction bases outside the gene matches: 8. Germline lookup yields CDR1 SGDLS and CDR2 YYNGEE. Here the CDR3 DNA reads TGTGCCAGCAGCACCAGACAGGGTTGGGGCTACACCTTC. Its protein is CASSTRQGWGYTF.

A single count supports this clone. This rearrangement joins TRBV5-1 to TRBJ2-5; the match to TRBD1 covers 7 bases. V was pared by 1 base and J by 5 bases, with 5 bases of the junction left unmatched. The CDR3 has 14 amino acids. Germline-derived CDR1 and CDR2 are SGHRS and YFSETQ. In DNA, the CDR3 is TGCGCCAGCAGCTTGACAGGGGCATCGGAGACCCAGTACTTC. As protein: CASSLTGASETQYF.

The genes are TRBV27 and TRBJ1-2; D is unclear. Trimming took off 4 bases at V and 1 base at J, with 19 bases between the two ends. The CDR3 contains 17 residues. The germline V gene has CDR1 MNHEY and CDR2 SMNVEV (reference sequence). CDR3 protein: CASSSAAGVYFNYGYTF. In DNA, the CDR3 is TGTGCCAGCAGTTCCGCCGCAGGTGTATACTTTAACTATGGCTACACCTTC.

The chain employs TRBV9 and TRBJ2-5, with 10 nucleotides matching TRBD2. Germline V lookup: CDR1 SGDLS, CDR2 YYNGEE. The CDR3 is 15 residues long. Unmatched junction bases numbered 6, after V lost 2 bases and J lost 5 bases. For the CDR3, the DNA is TGTGCCAGCAGCGTTTCTAGCGGGAGCTTGGAGACCCAGTACTTC. Residues: CASSVSSGSLETQYF.

This chain joins TRBV7-9 and TRBJ2-7, with a tentative D call TRBD2 (6 bases). This CDR3 contains 14 residues. The germline V gene encodes CDR1 SEHNR and CDR2 FQNEAQ (reference sequence). The ends were cut back, 1 base at V and 5 bases at J, with 12 bases in the middle. The CDR3 DNA follows: TGTGCCAGCAGCTTAGGCGGGAACGCCGACGAGCAGTACTTC. It specifies CASSLGGNADEQYF.